This TCR beta chain was identified in a study of blood T cells in healthy people across ages. Study-level results: In long-lived donors, naive CD4+ cell counts and diversity exceeded those of aged donors.

About this clonotype itself: The target antigen is unknown.

For the second PCR, which ran for 7 to 11 cycles, a sample-barcoded 5' primer and a J-beta primer mix were used. TCRdb called the 5' RACE reads again in MiXCR, with one record for every CDR3 protein. The sample has 1.5 million to 2 million distinct CDR3 sequences, roughly 50% seen once. The source of this sequence is a woman aged 40 to 50 in good health. Sequences were obtained from blood.

CDR3 region: CASSEAVFYGYTF. In DNA form, the CDR3 reads TGTGCCAGCAGTGAAGCAGTATTCTATGGCTACACCTTC. The chain combines TRBV6-1 with TRBJ1-2; D is undetermined. V lost 0 bases to trimming and J lost 4 bases, with 6 bases between them. CDR1 and CDR2 from the germline V gene are MNHNS and SASEGT. The CDR3 consists of 13 residues.